Below are 7 T cell receptor beta chains sequenced from a single sample in a study of beta chain features in type 1 diabetes. Study results and caveats: All four CD4+ subsets from Type 1 diabetes patients carried moderately but significantly shorter TCRB CDR3s.

These receptors are not linked to any known antigen. What was sequenced were expressed TCRB transcripts, since all of the isolated RNA had been reverse transcribed. Only in-frame clones appear in the TCRdb table, and some are missing; sequencing was by immunoSEQ multiplex PCR. The repertoire holds approximately 250,000 clones, with roughly 16% as singletons. The specimen sequenced was naive CD4+ T cells from blood. Every receptor here comes from a man aged 25 to 40 with type 1 diabetes.

With respect to this clone: The sample holds other DNA sequences that translate to the same CDR3. The rearrangement uses TRBV29-1 and TRBJ1-4; possibly TRBD1 for D (5 bases). Trimming took off 4 bases at V and 7 bases at J, with 16 bases between the two ends. There are 14 residues in the CDR3. CDR1 is SQVTM and CDR2 is ANQGSEA in the germline V gene. The chain's CDR3 is CSVGAGLGGEKLFF. The CDR3 nucleotides read TGCAGCGTTGGGGCGGGGCTGGGAGGTGAAAAACTGTTTTTT.

This clone was recorded a few times. V is TRBV1 and J is TRBJ1-4. TRBV1 represents a pseudogene. The CDR3 consists of 15 residues. CDR3 sequence: CTSSQVSVEIFKLFF. The CDR3 bases are TGCACCAGCAGCCAAGTCTCAGTGGAAATCTTTAAACTGTTTTTT.

A few counts support this clone. The chain links TRBV9 to TRBJ2-7; 7 bases are shared with TRBD1. Germline CDR1 SGDLS, CDR2 YYNGEE. The CDR3 extends over 14 amino acids. The junction had 9 bases not matched to a gene; V was cut back by 3 bases and J by 6 bases. The CDR3 DNA follows: TGTGCCAGCAGCGCCCGGGACAGTTTCACCGAGCAGTACTTC. Its translation is CASSARDSFTEQYF.

V and J are TRBV9 and TRBJ2-5; a possible D gene is TRBD1 (6 bases). The V end was cut by 0 bases, the J end by 1 base, with 10 bases between. There are 15 residues in the CDR3. The germline V gene has CDR1 SGDLS and CDR2 YYNGEE. CDR3 sequence reads: CASSVVTGLQETQYF. CDR3 bases: TGTGCCAGCAGCGTAGTCACAGGGCTCCAAGAGACCCAGTACTTC.

In this sample, this clone turned up a few times. This chain links TRBV10-3 with TRBJ2-7, with D perhaps TRBD1 or TRBD2 (5 bases each). Germline-derived CDR1 and CDR2 are ENHRY and SYGVKD. The V end lost 6 bases, the J end lost 5 bases, and 17 bases lay between the germline ends. This CDR3 region has 14 residues. CDR3 protein: CAIRDGTTQDEQYF. In nucleotides, the CDR3 is TGTGCCATCAGGGACGGGACGACTCAGGACGAGCAGTACTTC.

This clone appeared a few times. The chain combines TRBV30 with TRBJ1-2; D unresolved. V lost 2 bases, J lost 7 bases, and 23 bases lay in between. Germline-derived CDR1 and CDR2 are GTSNPN and SVGIG (reference sequence). This CDR3 has 16 amino acids. The DNA of the CDR3 is TGTGCCTGGAGTCTCCTCCTTTCGGGGAGGGAAAGTGGCTACACCTTC. This codes for CAWSLLLSGRESGYTF.

For this clone: The sample carries other DNA sequences with the same CDR3. The V and J genes are TRBV28 and TRBJ2-7; no definite D call. The germline V gene has CDR1 MDHEN and CDR2 SYDVKM. V was pared by 2 bases and J by 3 bases, with 5 bases between. The CDR3 runs 12 residues. The CDR3 here is CASSLSGYEQYF. The CDR3 DNA reads as TGTGCCAGCAGTTTAAGTGGCTACGAGCAGTACTTC.